Following are 16 T cell receptor beta chains from one sample sequenced in a study of cytomegalovirus exposure and HLA in healthy donors. PCR amplification relied on 60 Vbeta primers (plus 13 Jbeta primers). Clones were read by immunoSEQ multiplex PCR, and TCRdb kept only the in-frame ones, dropping some. The data contain more than 100,000 clones, 77% of them singletons. Sequencing used PBMCs. The origin of the receptors is a human donor in good health.

The chain joins TRBV29-1 to TRBJ1-2, with D uncertain. The CDR3 loop spans 12 amino acids. Germline V gives CDR1 SQVTM, CDR2 ANQGSEA. Written as DNA, the CDR3 is TGCAGTGACGAGCTAGGGCCGGGGGGCTACACCTTC. Encoded protein: CSDELGPGGYTF.

This clone came up a few times. The chain combines TRBV30 with TRBJ1-1; D unclear. Germline V CDR1 and CDR2: GTSNPN, SVGIG (reference sequence). The germline V and J ends were trimmed by 2 bases and 1 base, with 8 bases remaining between them. The CDR3 consists of 13 residues. DNA of the CDR3: TGTGCCTGGAGTTTTGCGGGGAACACTGAAGCTTTCTTT. Amino acid sequence: CAWSFAGNTEAFF.

The chain's CDR3 is CASSSQPTGSSGNTIYF. The CDR3, as DNA: TGTGCCAGCAGCTCCCAACCCACAGGGAGCTCTGGAAACACCATATATTTT. The rearrangement joins TRBV7-2 to TRBJ1-3; a possible D gene is TRBD1 (6 bases). CDR3 length: 17 amino acids. From germline, CDR1 is SGHTA and CDR2 FQGNSA. The V and J ends lost 4 bases and 0 bases respectively, with 16 bases between them.

This clone came up a few times. The chain couples TRBV6-1 to TRBJ2-3, with a weak D call TRBD2 (5 bases). Germline CDR1 reads MNHNS; CDR2 reads SASEGT. Trimming cost V 7 bases and J 6 bases, with 14 bases left between them. The CDR3 extends over 13 amino acids. The CDR3 DNA sequence: TGTGCCAGCACCGCGTTAAGAGGGGATACGCAGTATTTT. Protein sequence: CASTALRGDTQYF.

This rearrangement joins TRBV27 to TRBJ1-4; tentative D call: TRBD1 (5 bases). CDR1 is MNHEY and CDR2 is SMNVEV in the germline V gene (reference sequence). V was clipped by 7 bases and J by 8 bases, with 14 bases between them. This CDR3 has 13 residues. CDR3 region: CASTGLGGEKLFF. The CDR3 DNA follows: TGTGCCAGCACAGGGCTGGGTGGGGAAAAACTGTTTTTT. The full variable domain, its missing parts supplied by reference TRBV27 and TRBJ1-4, is EAQVTQNPRYLITVTGKKLTVTCSQNMNHEYMSWYRQDPGLGLRQIYYSMNVEVTDKGDVPEGYKVSRKEKRNFPLILESPSPNQTSLYFCASTGLGGEKLFFGSGTQLSVL.

This chain links TRBV18 with TRBJ2-5; a possible D gene is TRBD1 (7 bases). The CDR3 has 14 residues. The germline gives CDR1 KGHSH, CDR2 LQKENI. Trimming removed 5 bases at V and 1 base at J, with 11 bases between. CDR3 sequence (DNA): TGTGCCAGCTCATCAGGGGGAGGCCAAGAGACCCAGTACTTC. Translation: CASSSGGGQETQYF.

The chain recombines TRBV6-1 with TRBJ2-1; no clear D. Trimming took 7 bases from V and 6 from J, leaving 7 bases between them. The CDR3 is 11 residues long. From germline, CDR1 is MNHNS and CDR2 SASEGT. The CDR3 region has the DNA TGTGCCAGCACCGTAGTCAATGAGCAGTTCTTC. It codes for CASTVVNEQFF.

This clone appeared a single time. The chain combines TRBV28 with TRBJ2-5; 7 nucleotides match TRBD2. This CDR3 has 15 residues. From germline, CDR1 is MDHEN and CDR2 SYDVKM. With 6 bases clipped from V and 4 bases from J, the junction kept 11 bases outside the gene matches. The CDR3 reads CASSVGGILSETQYF. The CDR3 DNA sequence: TGTGCCAGCAGCGTGGGGGGGATCCTGTCAGAGACCCAGTACTTC.

The chain recombines TRBV28 with TRBJ1-1, with a tentative D call TRBD1 (5 bases). Trimming took 2 bases from V and 1 from J, leaving 8 bases between them. This CDR3 is built from 14 residues. Germline V gives CDR1 MDHEN, CDR2 SYDVKM. The DNA for the CDR3 is TGTGCCAGCAGTTTAAGGACAACGAACACTGAAGCTTTCTTT. Its protein product is CASSLRTTNTEAFF.

The J gene is TRBJ2-1, the V gene TRBV5-4, with TRBD2 matching over 11 bases. This CDR3 comprises 18 residues. The germline V gene encodes CDR1 SGHNT and CDR2 YYREEE (reference sequence). Germline trimming cut 4 bases from V and 6 bases from J; bases unmatched to any gene: 15. The CDR3 spells CASSLGPLAGGTGNEQFF. The CDR3 coding sequence is TGTGCCAGCAGCCTGGGGCCCCTAGCGGGAGGCACCGGCAATGAGCAGTTCTTC.

This clone has only one observation. This chain joins TRBV6-1 and TRBJ1-6; D remains unclear. Trimming took off 6 bases at V and 10 bases at J, with 13 bases between the two ends. CDR1 MNHNS and CDR2 SASEGT come from the germline V gene. This CDR3 contains 13 residues. The CDR3 reads CASRRDKESPLHF. In DNA, the CDR3 is TGTGCCAGCAGGAGGGATAAGGAATCACCCCTCCACTTT.

The rearrangement links TRBV7-8 to TRBJ2-5, with TRBD1 matching 7 bases. The CDR3 is 16 residues long. Germline V lookup: CDR1 SGHVS, CDR2 FQNEAQ. V was clipped by 0 bases and J by 5 bases; unmatched bases: 9. The CDR3 sequence is CASSLAGDRSSETQYF. As DNA, the CDR3 is TGTGCCAGCAGCTTAGCGGGGGACAGAAGTTCGGAGACCCAGTACTTC.

The rearrangement links TRBV2 to TRBJ1-5, with D maybe TRBD1 (5 bases). Germline V CDR1 and CDR2: SNHLY, FYNNEI. This CDR3 comprises 14 residues. V was cut by 6 bases and J by 0 bases, with 9 bases left in between. CDR3 DNA sequence: TGTGCCAGCAGCCACGACAGTAGCAATCAGCCCCAGCATTTT. Protein: CASSHDSSNQPQHF. The whole variable domain, remainder taken from reference TRBV2 and TRBJ1-5, is EPEVTQTPSHQVTQMGQEVILRCVPISNHLYFYWYRQILGQKVEFLVSFYNNEISEKSEIFDDQFSVERPDGSNFTLKIRSTKLEDSAMYFCASSHDSSNQPQHFGDGTRLSIL.

The rearrangement joins TRBV6-1 to TRBJ2-7, with TRBD2 as a possible D gene (5 bases). CDR1 and CDR2 (germline): MNHNS, SASEGT. This CDR3 contains 14 residues. Trimming took 6 bases from V and 0 from J, leaving 12 bases between them. The DNA of the CDR3 is TGTGCCAGCAGGACCGAGGGCCGCTCCTACGAGCAGTACTTC. It encodes CASRTEGRSYEQYF.

The genes are TRBV6-5 and TRBJ1-1; D is unresolved. Germline V gene lookup returns CDR1 MNHEY and CDR2 SVGAGI. The germline V and J ends were trimmed by 6 bases and 2 bases, with 13 bases remaining between them. The CDR3 has 14 residues. In nucleotides, the CDR3 is TGTGCCAGCAGGTCCCACGGTATTAACACTGAAGCTTTCTTT. Its protein is CASRSHGINTEAFF.

This clone has only a few counts. The rearrangement links TRBV19 to TRBJ2-7, with TRBD2 identical over 12 bases. This CDR3 is 16 amino acids long. Looked up from germline, CDR1 is LNHDA and CDR2 is SQIVND (reference sequence). Trimming cost V 0 bases and J 5 bases; bases outside gene matches: 5. The CDR3 bases are TGTGCCAGTAGTATAGATATGGCTAGCGGGAGGGACGAGCAGTACTTC. Translating gives CASSIDMASGRDEQYF.